The rows below give T cell receptor beta chains drawn from one sample of a study of T cell repertoires in cytomegalovirus infection. TCRdb processed the reads anew with MiXCR; each CDR3 protein has one entry. The repertoire holds a few hundred thousand distinct CDR3 sequences, with about an eighth as singletons. The sequenced sample was PBMCs. The source is a human donor in good health (CMV status not recorded). Some clones in this sample may be carry-over from other donors' samples. Both conserved end residues are part of each CDR3. A D gene is named only where the DNA matches it firmly. The size field is filled for only some rows; it gives once, few, many or a size class.

j_gene: TRBJ2-7; v_gene: TRBV19; d_gene: TRBD2; abundance: few; len: 18; CDR3aa: CASSIFRASGIDSYEQYF; CDR3nt: TGTGCCAGTAGTATATTCCGAGCTAGCGGTATTGACTCCTACGAGCAGTACTTC
j_gene: TRBJ1-2; v_gene: TRBV25-1; d_gene: NA; abundance: NA; len: 13; CDR3aa: CASGQLGGAGYTF; CDR3nt: TGTGCCAGCGGGCAGTTAGGAGGGGCTGGCTACACCTTC
j_gene: TRBJ1-5; v_gene: TRBV28; d_gene: TRBD1; abundance: NA; len: 15; CDR3aa: CASSQYRGLSQPQHF; CDR3nt: TGTGCCAGCAGCCAGTATAGGGGGCTAAGTCAGCCCCAGCATTTT
j_gene: TRBJ2-3; v_gene: TRBV5-1; d_gene: NA; abundance: few; len: 17; CDR3aa: CASSLGDRDPPTDTQYF; CDR3nt: TGCGCCAGCAGCCTAGGGGACCGGGACCCACCCACAGATACGCAGTATTTT
j_gene: TRBJ1-2; v_gene: TRBV15; d_gene: NA; abundance: NA; len: 13; CDR3aa: CATSREIREGATF; CDR3nt: TGTGCCACCAGCAGAGAGATTCGAGAAGGGGCTACCTTC
j_gene: TRBJ1-1; v_gene: TRBV29-1; d_gene: NA; abundance: NA; len: 13; CDR3aa: CSVTPGMNTEAFF; CDR3nt: TGCAGCGTTACCCCAGGGATGAACACTGAAGCTTTCTTT
j_gene: TRBJ2-7; v_gene: TRBV28; d_gene: NA; abundance: many; len: 17; CDR3aa: CASSYPPGLAATYEQYF; CDR3nt: TGTGCCAGCAGTTACCCCCCGGGGTTAGCGGCGACCTACGAGCAGTACTTC
j_gene: TRBJ2-1; v_gene: TRBV5-1; d_gene: TRBD2; abundance: few; len: 15; CDR3aa: CASSFSGPSYNEQFF; CDR3nt: TGCGCCAGCAGCTTTAGCGGGCCCTCCTACAATGAGCAGTTCTTC
j_gene: TRBJ2-6; v_gene: TRBV12-3/TRBV12-4; d_gene: NA; abundance: many; len: 18; CDR3aa: CASSYRRTGAIGANVLTF; CDR3nt: TGTGCCAGCAGTTACCGACGGACGGGCGCAATAGGGGCCAACGTCCTGACTTTC
j_gene: TRBJ1-5; v_gene: TRBV19; d_gene: NA; abundance: many; len: 14; CDR3aa: CASSIAYPEQPQHF; CDR3nt: TGTGCCAGTAGTATAGCCTACCCCGAACAGCCCCAGCATTTT
j_gene: TRBJ1-2; v_gene: TRBV7-8; d_gene: NA; abundance: NA; len: 14; CDR3aa: CASSLEKGNYGYTF; CDR3nt: TGTGCCAGCAGCTTAGAGAAGGGGAACTATGGCTACACCTTC
j_gene: TRBJ2-1; v_gene: TRBV6-1; d_gene: TRBD2; abundance: many; len: 15; CDR3aa: CASSKRGGDVNEQFF; CDR3nt: TGTGCCAGCAGTAAGCGGGGGGGCGACGTGAATGAGCAGTTCTTC
j_gene: TRBJ2-1; v_gene: TRBV2; d_gene: NA; abundance: NA; len: 14; CDR3aa: CASKRAQGPGEQFF; CDR3nt: TGTGCCAGCAAAAGGGCACAGGGCCCCGGTGAGCAGTTCTTC
j_gene: TRBJ1-4; v_gene: TRBV7-2; d_gene: TRBD1; abundance: many; len: 15; CDR3aa: CASSLRGGAAGKLFF; CDR3nt: TGTGCCAGCAGCTTAAGAGGGGGCGCGGCTGGTAAACTGTTTTTT
j_gene: TRBJ2-3; v_gene: TRBV28; d_gene: TRBD2; abundance: many; len: 15; CDR3aa: CASSGAGTGTDTQYF; CDR3nt: TGTGCCAGCAGTGGAGCGGGAACTGGCACAGATACGCAGTATTTT
j_gene: TRBJ2-1; v_gene: TRBV27; d_gene: NA; abundance: NA; len: 12; CDR3aa: CASSRPLAEQFF; CDR3nt: TGTGCCAGCAGTCGACCCTTGGCGGAGCAGTTCTTC
j_gene: TRBJ2-5; v_gene: TRBV7-2; d_gene: NA; abundance: many; len: 12; CDR3aa: CASSLKPETQYF; CDR3nt: TGTGCCAGCAGCTTAAAACCAGAGACCCAGTACTTC
j_gene: TRBJ2-2; v_gene: TRBV15; d_gene: TRBD1; abundance: few; len: 17; CDR3aa: CATSRDLPGGTTGELFF; CDR3nt: TGTGCCACCAGCAGAGATCTTCCAGGGGGCACAACCGGGGAGCTGTTTTTT
j_gene: TRBJ1-6; v_gene: TRBV4-1; d_gene: NA; abundance: many; len: 17; CDR3aa: CASSQMDRGAYNSPLHF; CDR3nt: TGCGCCAGCAGCCAAATGGACCGGGGGGCCTATAATTCACCCCTCCACTTT
j_gene: TRBJ1-1; v_gene: TRBV7-9; d_gene: NA; abundance: few; len: 14; CDR3aa: CASRRGIMNTEAFF; CDR3nt: TGTGCCAGCAGGCGAGGGATTATGAACACTGAAGCTTTCTTT
j_gene: TRBJ2-3; v_gene: TRBV24-1; d_gene: NA; abundance: few; len: 16; CDR3aa: CATSDTRGGSTDTQYF; CDR3nt: TGTGCCACCAGTGATACCCGGGGCGGGAGCACAGATACGCAGTATTTT
j_gene: TRBJ2-2; v_gene: TRBV7-2; d_gene: NA; abundance: many; len: 15; CDR3aa: CASSLAALNTGELFF; CDR3nt: TGTGCCAGCAGCTTAGCCGCACTGAACACCGGGGAGCTGTTTTTT
j_gene: TRBJ2-1; v_gene: TRBV20-1; d_gene: NA; abundance: few; len: 16; CDR3aa: CSAAPMASRSYNEQFF; CDR3nt: TGCAGTGCTGCCCCGATGGCGTCACGCTCCTACAATGAGCAGTTCTTC
j_gene: TRBJ1-1; v_gene: TRBV2; d_gene: NA; abundance: NA; len: 13; CDR3aa: CASSDRRNTEAFF; CDR3nt: TGTGCCAGCAGTGACAGAAGGAACACTGAAGCTTTCTTT
j_gene: TRBJ2-7; v_gene: TRBV4-2; d_gene: NA; abundance: NA; len: 14; CDR3aa: CASSPGLEGVRQYF; CDR3nt: TGTGCCAGCAGCCCCGGCTTAGAGGGGGTGCGGCAGTACTTC
j_gene: TRBJ2-3; v_gene: TRBV10-3; d_gene: NA; abundance: NA; len: 13; CDR3aa: CAISSQTTDTQYF; CDR3nt: TGTGCCATCAGTTCGCAGACCACAGATACGCAGTATTTT
j_gene: TRBJ1-1; v_gene: TRBV29-1; d_gene: NA; abundance: NA; len: 12; CDR3aa: CSGRGGPTEAFF; CDR3nt: TGCAGCGGGAGGGGGGGTCCCACTGAAGCTTTCTTT
j_gene: TRBJ2-1; v_gene: TRBV2; d_gene: NA; abundance: many; len: 14; CDR3aa: CASSEDSNYNEQFF; CDR3nt: TGTGCCAGCAGTGAGGACAGCAACTACAATGAGCAGTTCTTC
j_gene: TRBJ2-1; v_gene: TRBV19; d_gene: TRBD2; abundance: NA; len: 19; CDR3aa: CASSTPSLASGSSYNEQFF; CDR3nt: TGTGCCAGTAGTACTCCATCACTGGCTAGCGGGAGCTCCTACAATGAGCAGTTCTTC
j_gene: TRBJ2-3; v_gene: TRBV6-2/TRBV6-3; d_gene: TRBD2; abundance: many; len: 16; CDR3aa: CASSSGTRPDTDTQYF; CDR3nt: TGTGCCAGCAGCTCCGGGACTAGGCCAGACACAGATACGCAGTATTTT
j_gene: TRBJ2-5; v_gene: TRBV7-2; d_gene: TRBD2; abundance: many; len: 15; CDR3aa: CASSRGLALQETQYF; CDR3nt: TGTGCCAGCAGCCGCGGACTAGCCCTTCAAGAGACCCAGTACTTC
j_gene: TRBJ1-5; v_gene: TRBV28; d_gene: NA; abundance: many; len: 9; CDR3aa: CASSQPQHF; CDR3nt: TGTGCCAGCAGTCAGCCCCAGCATTTT
j_gene: TRBJ2-5; v_gene: TRBV12-3/TRBV12-4; d_gene: NA; abundance: NA; len: 14; CDR3aa: CASGLAGEQETQYF; CDR3nt: TGTGCCAGCGGGCTGGCCGGGGAACAAGAGACCCAGTACTTC
j_gene: TRBJ2-2; v_gene: TRBV12-3/TRBV12-4; d_gene: NA; abundance: NA; len: 15; CDR3aa: CASNVRTVNTRELFF; CDR3nt: TGTGCCAGCAACGTACGGACTGTGAACACCCGGGAGCTGTTTTTT
j_gene: TRBJ2-3; v_gene: TRBV9; d_gene: TRBD2; abundance: NA; len: 16; CDR3aa: CASSTGLAGAGDTQYF; CDR3nt: TGTGCCAGCAGCACGGGACTAGCGGGAGCGGGAGATACGCAGTATTTT
j_gene: TRBJ1-2; v_gene: TRBV7-6; d_gene: NA; abundance: many; len: 14; CDR3aa: CASSLTGSLYGYTF; CDR3nt: TGTGCCAGCAGCTTAACTGGAAGCCTCTATGGCTACACCTTC
j_gene: TRBJ1-2; v_gene: TRBV4-1; d_gene: NA; abundance: few; len: 15; CDR3aa: CASSQVETLAYGYTF; CDR3nt: TGCGCCAGCAGCCAAGTGGAGACCCTAGCCTATGGCTACACCTTC
j_gene: TRBJ1-1; v_gene: TRBV10-3; d_gene: TRBD1; abundance: many; len: 14; CDR3aa: CAISEWTGLSEAFF; CDR3nt: TGTGCCATCAGTGAATGGACAGGGCTCTCTGAAGCTTTCTTT
j_gene: TRBJ2-3; v_gene: TRBV9; d_gene: NA; abundance: few; len: 14; CDR3aa: CASSGEDSTDTQYF; CDR3nt: TGTGCCAGCAGCGGGGAAGATAGCACAGATACGCAGTATTTT
j_gene: TRBJ2-4; v_gene: TRBV7-8; d_gene: NA; abundance: many; len: 17; CDR3aa: CASSLALGGEGKNIQYF; CDR3nt: TGTGCCAGCAGCTTAGCGTTAGGCGGGGAAGGGAAAAACATTCAGTACTTC
j_gene: TRBJ2-3; v_gene: TRBV6-5; d_gene: NA; abundance: few; len: 13; CDR3aa: CASSYSLGDTQYF; CDR3nt: TGTGCCAGCAGTTACTCCCTAGGAGATACGCAGTATTTT
j_gene: TRBJ1-1; v_gene: TRBV5-1; d_gene: NA; abundance: few; len: 13; CDR3aa: CASSLGGLAEAFF; CDR3nt: TGCGCCAGCAGCTTGGGAGGGTTGGCTGAAGCTTTCTTT